The entry below describes one T cell receptor beta chain. What it recognizes is unknown. This sample is part of a study of post-analysis software for immune sequencing data. Turning to the study itself: The disease courses covered relapsing-remitting, secondary progressive and progressive-relapsing multiple sclerosis.

Unique molecular identifiers featured in each of the TCR beta cDNA libraries. About 500,000 cDNA molecules were obtained from about 1 to 10 million T cells. Each CDR3 protein is one row after TCRdb ran MiXCR on the PCR reads. Counted here are 550,000 to 700,000 distinct CDR3 sequences, 44% occurring once; the ten biggest clones make up more than 1.5%. General observations from the study: Strong co-clustering by F measure was evident for samples that had been prepared in the same batch. Five TRBV segments, TRBV5-6, TRBV5-1 and TRBV20-1 among them, were found more frequent in patients than controls. Multiple sclerosis patients had significantly lower normalized Chao1 diversity than controls.

Germline values: CDR1 SGHTA, CDR2 FQGNSA. The CDR3 has 16 amino acids. J gave up 7 bases and V 6 bases, and 14 bases lay outside the gene matches. The rearrangement joins TRBV7-2 to TRBJ2-2, with 7 bases matching TRBD2. The sequencing sample was made of blood. This receptor was identified in a girl between 5 and 17 years old with multiple sclerosis. The CDR3 spells CASSRGVWSGGGELFF. The CDR3 nucleotides read TGTGCCAGCAGTCGGGGGGTCTGGAGTGGAGGCGGGGAGCTGTTTTTT.